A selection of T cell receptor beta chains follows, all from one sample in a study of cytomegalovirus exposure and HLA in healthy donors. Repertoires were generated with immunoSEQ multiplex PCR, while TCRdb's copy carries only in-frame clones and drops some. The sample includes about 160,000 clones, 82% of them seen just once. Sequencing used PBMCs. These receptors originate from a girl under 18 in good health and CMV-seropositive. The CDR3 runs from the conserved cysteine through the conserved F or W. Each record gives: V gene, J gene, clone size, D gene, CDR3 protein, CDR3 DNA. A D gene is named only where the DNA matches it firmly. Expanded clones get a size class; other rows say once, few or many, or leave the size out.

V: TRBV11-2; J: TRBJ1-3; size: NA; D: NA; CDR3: CASSYRENTIYF; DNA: TGTGCCAGCAGCTACCGGGAGAACACCATATATTTT
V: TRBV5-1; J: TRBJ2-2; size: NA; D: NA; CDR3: CASHPTGGDTGELFF; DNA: TGCGCCAGCCACCCCACAGGGGGGGACACCGGGGAGCTGTTTTTT
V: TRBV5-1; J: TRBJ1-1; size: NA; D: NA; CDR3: CASSFRPADFQNTEAFF; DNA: TGCGCCAGCAGCTTTCGGCCGGCGGACTTTCAGAACACTGAAGCTTTCTTT
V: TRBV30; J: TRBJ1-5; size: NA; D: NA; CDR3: CAWSVDGNQPQHF; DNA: TGTGCCTGGAGTGTAGACGGGAATCAGCCCCAGCATTTT
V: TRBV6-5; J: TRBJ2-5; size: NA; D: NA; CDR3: CASKELGETQYF; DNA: TGTGCCAGCAAAGAGCTCGGAGAGACCCAGTACTTC
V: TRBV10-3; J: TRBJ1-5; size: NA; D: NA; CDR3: CATEPTGNNQPQHF; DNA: TGTGCCACAGAACCCACAGGGAACAATCAGCCCCAGCATTTT
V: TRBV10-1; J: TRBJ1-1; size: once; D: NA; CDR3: CASSEYREGEAFF; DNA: TGCGCCAGCAGTGAGTACAGGGAGGGTGAAGCTTTCTTT
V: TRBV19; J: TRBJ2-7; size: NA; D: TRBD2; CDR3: CASSPSIAGAYEQYF; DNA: TGTGCCAGTAGTCCCTCCATAGCGGGAGCCTACGAGCAGTACTTC
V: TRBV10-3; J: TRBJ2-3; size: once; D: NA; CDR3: CAISASMPLLGPVQQYF; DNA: TGTGCCATCAGCGCATCTATGCCCCTCTTGGGGCCAGTGCAGCAGTATTTT
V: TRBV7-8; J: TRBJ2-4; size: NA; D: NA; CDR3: CASSFNSNIQYF; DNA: TGTGCCAGCAGCTTCAACTCAAACATTCAGTACTTC
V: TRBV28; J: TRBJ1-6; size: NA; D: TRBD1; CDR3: CASITGGMSSYNSPLHF; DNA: TGTGCCAGCATTACAGGGGGCATGAGCTCCTATAATTCACCCCTCCACTTT
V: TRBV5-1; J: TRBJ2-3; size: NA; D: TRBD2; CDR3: CASSSTSGVGDTQYF; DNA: TGCGCCAGCAGCTCGACTAGCGGGGTTGGGGATACGCAGTATTTT
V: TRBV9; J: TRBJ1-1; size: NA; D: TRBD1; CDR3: CASSGGQGNTEAFF; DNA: TGTGCCAGCAGCGGGGGACAGGGAAACACTGAAGCTTTCTTT
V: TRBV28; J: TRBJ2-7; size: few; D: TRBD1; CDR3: CASSLRPGTGTYEQYF; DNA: TGTGCCAGCAGTTTAAGACCCGGGACAGGGACCTACGAGCAGTACTTC
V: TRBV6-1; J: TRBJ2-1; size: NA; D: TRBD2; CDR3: CASRAGTSGRNEQFF; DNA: TGTGCCAGCAGAGCCGGGACTAGCGGCCGCAATGAGCAGTTCTTC
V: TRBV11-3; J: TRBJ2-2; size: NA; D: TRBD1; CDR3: CASTQGTGTNTGELFF; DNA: TGTGCCAGCACCCAAGGGACAGGGACAAACACCGGGGAGCTGTTTTTT
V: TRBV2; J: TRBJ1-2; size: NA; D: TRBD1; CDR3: CASSVGGRGRNYGYTF; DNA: TGTGCCAGCAGTGTGGGGGGCAGGGGGCGGAACTATGGCTACACCTTC
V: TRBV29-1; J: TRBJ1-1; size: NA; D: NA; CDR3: CSVDPRSDEAFF; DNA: TGCAGCGTTGACCCTAGGTCAGATGAAGCTTTCTTT
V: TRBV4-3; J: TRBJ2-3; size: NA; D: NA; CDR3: CASSQDIPDTQYF; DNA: TGCGCCAGCAGCCAAGACATCCCAGATACGCAGTATTTT
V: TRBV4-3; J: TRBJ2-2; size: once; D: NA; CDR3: CASSQAGTGELFF; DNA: TGCGCCAGCAGCCAAGCGGGGACCGGGGAGCTGTTTTTT
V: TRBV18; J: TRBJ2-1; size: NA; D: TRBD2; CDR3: CASSRVAGAQNEQFF; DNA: TGTGCCAGCTCACGGGTAGCGGGGGCCCAGAATGAGCAGTTCTTC
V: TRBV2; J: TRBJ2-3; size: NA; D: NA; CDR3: CASNPGDTDTQYF; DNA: TGTGCCAGCAATCCGGGGGACACAGATACGCAGTATTTT
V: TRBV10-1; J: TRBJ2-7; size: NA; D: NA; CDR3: CASSESPGALAQYF; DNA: TGCGCCAGCAGTGAGTCGCCAGGGGCGTTGGCGCAGTACTTC
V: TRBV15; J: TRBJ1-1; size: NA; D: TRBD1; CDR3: CATSRQDRGGDTEAFF; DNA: TGTGCCACCAGCAGACAGGACAGGGGAGGTGACACTGAAGCTTTCTTT
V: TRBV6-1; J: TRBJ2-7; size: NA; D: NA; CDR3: CASTSVYEQYF; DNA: TGTGCCAGCACTTCGGTTTACGAGCAGTACTTC
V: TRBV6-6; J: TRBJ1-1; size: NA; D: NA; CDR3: CASSYTRGGAYAEAFF; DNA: TGTGCCAGCAGTTACACCAGGGGAGGGGCATACGCTGAAGCTTTCTTT
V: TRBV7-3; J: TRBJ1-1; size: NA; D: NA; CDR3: CASSFAEDTEAFF; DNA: TGTGCCAGCAGCTTTGCAGAGGACACTGAAGCTTTCTTT
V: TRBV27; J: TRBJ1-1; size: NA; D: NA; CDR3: CASSLNFVTLNTEAFF; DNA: TGTGCCAGCAGTTTAAACTTCGTTACCCTGAACACTGAAGCTTTCTTT
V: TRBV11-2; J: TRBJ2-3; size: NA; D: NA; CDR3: CASSLIQSTDTQYF; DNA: TGTGCCAGCAGCTTAATCCAGAGCACAGATACGCAGTATTTT
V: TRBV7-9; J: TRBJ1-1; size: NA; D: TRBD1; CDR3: CASSLAAGGLNTEAFF; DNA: TGTGCCAGCAGCTTAGCCGCAGGGGGCTTGAACACTGAAGCTTTCTTT
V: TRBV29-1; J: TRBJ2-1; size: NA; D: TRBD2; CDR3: CSVRAAGGPYNEQFF; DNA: TGCAGCGTTCGGGCAGCGGGAGGGCCCTACAATGAGCAGTTCTTC
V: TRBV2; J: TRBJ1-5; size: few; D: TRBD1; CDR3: CASRVTTGFDQPQHF; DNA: TGTGCCAGCAGAGTTACGACAGGGTTTGATCAGCCCCAGCATTTT
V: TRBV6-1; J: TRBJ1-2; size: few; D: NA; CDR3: CASNEQRGYGYTF; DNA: TGTGCCAGCAACGAACAGCGGGGGTATGGCTACACCTTC
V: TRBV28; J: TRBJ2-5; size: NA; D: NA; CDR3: CGTGFLKETQYF; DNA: TGTGGGACGGGATTTTTGAAAGAGACCCAGTACTTC
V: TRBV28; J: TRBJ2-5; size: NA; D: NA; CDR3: CASSPGVGPTRETQYF; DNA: TGTGCCAGCAGTCCAGGCGTCGGCCCCACCCGAGAGACCCAGTACTTC
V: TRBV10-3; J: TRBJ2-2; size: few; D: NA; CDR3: CAISDPGTKNTGELFF; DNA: TGTGCCATCAGTGACCCGGGGACAAAGAACACCGGGGAGCTGTTTTTT
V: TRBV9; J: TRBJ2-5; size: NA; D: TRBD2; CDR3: CASAPSGGAYQETQYF; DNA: TGTGCCAGTGCCCCTAGCGGGGGGGCGTACCAAGAGACCCAGTACTTC
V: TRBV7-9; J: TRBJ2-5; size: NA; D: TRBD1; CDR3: CASSLALAGGRIRETQYF; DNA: TGTGCCAGCAGCTTAGCGTTGGCAGGGGGCCGAATCCGTGAGACCCAGTACTTC
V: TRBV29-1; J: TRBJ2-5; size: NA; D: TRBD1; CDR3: CSVRDRQETQYF; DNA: TGCAGCGTCAGGGACAGACAAGAGACCCAGTACTTC
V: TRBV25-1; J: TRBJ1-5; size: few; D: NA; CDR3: CASSEGGLGNQPQHF; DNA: TGTGCCAGCAGTGAGGGGGGGCTGGGCAATCAGCCCCAGCATTTT
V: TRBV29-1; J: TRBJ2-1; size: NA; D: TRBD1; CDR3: CSVEEQGALGEQFF; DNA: TGCAGCGTTGAGGAACAGGGGGCGTTGGGTGAGCAGTTCTTC
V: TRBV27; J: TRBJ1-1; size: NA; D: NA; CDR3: CASSLGGATEAFF; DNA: TGTGCCAGCAGTTTAGGTGGGGCCACTGAAGCTTTCTTT
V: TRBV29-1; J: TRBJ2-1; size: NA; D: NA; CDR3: CSKTDSLYHNEQFF; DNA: TGCAGCAAGACCGACAGCCTCTACCACAATGAGCAGTTCTTC
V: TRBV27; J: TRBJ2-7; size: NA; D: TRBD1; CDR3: CASSTGTAYSYEQYF; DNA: TGTGCCAGCTCGACCGGGACAGCCTACTCCTACGAGCAGTACTTC
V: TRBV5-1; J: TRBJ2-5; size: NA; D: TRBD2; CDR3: CASSAGLAGVSETQYF; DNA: TGCGCCAGCAGCGCTGGACTAGCGGGAGTTTCGGAGACCCAGTACTTC
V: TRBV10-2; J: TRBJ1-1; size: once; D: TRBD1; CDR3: CASSESRGARDTEAFF; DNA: TGCGCCAGCAGTGAGTCCAGGGGGGCGCGGGACACTGAAGCTTTCTTT
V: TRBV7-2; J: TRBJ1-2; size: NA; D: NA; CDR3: CASSLVGQYGYTF; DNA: TGTGCCAGCAGCTTAGTTGGGCAGTATGGCTACACCTTC
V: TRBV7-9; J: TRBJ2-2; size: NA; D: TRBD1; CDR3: CASSVRDRENTGELFF; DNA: TGTGCCAGCAGCGTCCGGGACAGGGAGAACACCGGGGAGCTGTTTTTT
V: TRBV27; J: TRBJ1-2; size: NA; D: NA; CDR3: CASSFDGGGGVGYTF; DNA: TGTGCCAGCAGTTTTGATGGTGGTGGGGGCGTAGGCTACACCTTC
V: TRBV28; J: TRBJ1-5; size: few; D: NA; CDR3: CASSPLGTGQPQHF; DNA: TGTGCCAGCAGTCCCCTCGGTACGGGTCAGCCCCAGCATTTT
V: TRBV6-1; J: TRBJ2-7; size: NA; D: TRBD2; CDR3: CASSEARGDLYEQYF; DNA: TGTGCCAGCAGTGAAGCCCGGGGGGACCTCTACGAGCAGTACTTC
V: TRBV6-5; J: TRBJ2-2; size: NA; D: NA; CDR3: CASSYSRAGELFF; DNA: TGTGCCAGCAGTTACTCCCGAGCCGGGGAGCTGTTTTTT
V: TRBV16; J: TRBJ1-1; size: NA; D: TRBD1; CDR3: CASSLGTGRAEAFF; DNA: TGTGCCAGCAGCCTCGGGACAGGGAGGGCTGAAGCTTTCTTT
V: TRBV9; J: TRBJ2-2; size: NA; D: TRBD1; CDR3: CASGQGVRTGELFF; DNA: TGTGCCAGCGGACAGGGTGTGCGCACCGGGGAGCTGTTTTTT
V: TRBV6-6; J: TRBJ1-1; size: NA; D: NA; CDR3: CASSYSSYGVDTEAFF; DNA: TGTGCCAGCAGTTACTCCTCATACGGGGTGGACACTGAAGCTTTCTTT
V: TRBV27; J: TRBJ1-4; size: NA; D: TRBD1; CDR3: CASSLQGAGEKLFF; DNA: TGTGCCAGCAGCCTACAGGGGGCGGGGGAAAAACTGTTTTTT
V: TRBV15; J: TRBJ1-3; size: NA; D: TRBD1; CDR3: CATSRSQARTGPGNTIYF; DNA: TGTGCCACCAGCAGATCCCAGGCTCGGACAGGGCCTGGAAACACCATATATTTT
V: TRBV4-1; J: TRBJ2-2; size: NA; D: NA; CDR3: CASSPGGNTGELFF; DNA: TGCGCCAGCAGCCCCGGGGGGAACACCGGGGAGCTGTTTTTT
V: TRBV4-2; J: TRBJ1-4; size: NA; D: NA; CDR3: CASSQEVGLVAGHGKLFF; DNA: TGTGCCAGCAGCCAAGAAGTGGGGCTGGTGGCAGGACATGGAAAACTGTTTTTT
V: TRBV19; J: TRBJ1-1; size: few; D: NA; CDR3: CASRRGIGTEAFF; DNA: TGTGCCAGTCGGAGAGGGATAGGCACTGAAGCTTTCTTT